The 6 T cell receptor beta chains presented below share a single source sample, sequenced in a study of tumor and adjacent non-tumor tissue in lung cancer. No cell sorting was done before RNA was extracted from the tissue. This non-tumor lung sample came from over 3 cm beyond the tumor edge. TCRbeta libraries were built with three rounds of nested PCR, modified from ARM-PCR. One entry per CDR3 protein results from TCRdb running MiXCR on the multiplex PCR reads. Of over 80,000 distinct CDR3 sequences in the sample, 75% to 85% were seen once. Sequenced: distant non-tumor lung tissue. The receptors stem from a man in his 60s with small cell lung cancer.

This clonotype was seen once. At one boundary the junction diverges from the germline segment, which might be a read error. The chain has TRBV11-1 and TRBJ2-1; no firm D call. The V gene's germline CDR1 is SGHAT and CDR2 FQDESV (reference sequence). The CDR3 is 15 amino acids. The CDR3 loop reads CASSLKRTIYNELFF. The CDR3 DNA sequence: TGTGCCAGCAGCTTAAAGAGGACGATCTACAATGAGCTGTTCTTC.

Comments on this clonotype: This sequence may be a read error, since a much larger clone differs from it by one base. The chain employs TRBV20-1 and TRBJ2-3; TRBD2 matches at 7 bases. The junction had 14 bases not matched to a gene; V was cut back by 5 bases and J by 6 bases. Looked up from germline, CDR1 is DFQATT and CDR2 is SNEGSKA (reference sequence). The CDR3 runs 15 residues. The CDR3 spells CSAYLWRESPDTQYF. CDR3 bases: TGCAGTGCTTACTTGTGGCGGGAGAGCCCCGATACGCAGTATTTT.

As for this clonotype: The CDR3 end shows no conserved phenylalanine or tryptophan, and so a read error is likely. The DNA is left out, because the CDR3 cannot be placed on it with certainty; the CDR3 is given as TCRdb lists it. The rearrangement links TRBV10-1 to TRBJ2-7. From germline, CDR1 is WNHNN and CDR2 SYGVQD (reference sequence). A total of 14 residues make up the CDR3, ends included. The CDR3 loop is CASSEGVSPNEQYL.

As to this clonotype: A junction boundary mismatches the germline segment, possibly from a read error. V is TRBV5-4 and J is TRBJ2-2, with TRBD2 identical over 8 bases. Germline lookup yields CDR1 SGHNT and CDR2 YYREEE (reference sequence). This CDR3 spans 16 amino acids. In DNA form, the CDR3 reads TGTGTCAGCAGCCCACCCGGGACTAGGAACACTGGGGAGCTGTTTTTT. This translates into CVSSPPGTRNTGELFF.

The rearrangement joins TRBV28 to TRBJ2-7; 11 bases are a match to TRBD1. Trimming cost V 3 bases and J 13 bases; bases outside gene matches: 14. Germline V lookup: CDR1 MDHEN, CDR2 SYDVKM. This CDR3 has 15 residues. The CDR3 region is CASSFTGTGGYEYYF. CDR3 coding DNA: TGTGCCAGCAGTTTTACCGGGACAGGGGGATACGAGTACTACTTC.

About this clonotype: This may stem from a read error, because a much larger clone lies one nucleotide away. This rearrangement joins TRBV28 to TRBJ1-2, with 7 bases that match TRBD1. The CDR3 loop spans 14 amino acids. Germline-derived CDR1 and CDR2 are MDHEN and SYDVKM. Losses at the gene ends were 2 bases for V and 8 bases for J; bases not matched to a gene: 8. The CDR3 sequence: CASSLIHRGGGYTF. The CDR3 DNA follows: TGTGCCAGCAGTTTAATCCACAGGGGAGGAGGCTACACCTTC.